These 5 T cell receptor beta chains were sequenced from one sample in a study of cytomegalovirus exposure and HLA in healthy donors. 60 Vbeta and 13 Jbeta primers were used in PCR. Sequencing was performed with immunoSEQ multiplex PCR; in TCRdb, only in-frame clones are kept and a portion is missing. Its listing shows tens of thousands of clones. The source material was PBMCs. These receptors came from a woman aged 40 to 50 in good health and CMV-seropositive.

The chain uses TRBV6-5 and TRBJ2-5; D perhaps matches TRBD2 (6 bases). V shed 0 bases and J shed 4 bases, with 15 bases lying between them. In germline, CDR1 is MNHEY, CDR2 SVGAGI. The CDR3 runs to 16 residues. The CDR3 here is CASSYSIFGGRETQYF. CDR3 coding DNA: TGTGCCAGCAGTTACTCGATTTTTGGGGGGAGAGAGACCCAGTACTTC.

The chain uses TRBV14 and TRBJ2-7, with TRBD1 matching over 7 bases. The trim removed 1 base at V and 3 bases at J, leaving 3 bases unmatched. This CDR3 contains 14 residues. CDR1 SGHDN and CDR2 FVKESK come from the germline V gene. The CDR3: CASSQGQGGYEQYF. CDR3 nucleotides: TGTGCCAGCAGCCAAGGACAGGGTGGCTACGAGCAGTACTTC.

The chain is built from TRBV5-6 and TRBJ2-7; tentatively, D is TRBD1 (5 bases). CDR1 and CDR2 from the germline V gene are SGHDT and YYEEEE. The CDR3 is 15 residues long. V was trimmed by 2 bases and J by 2 bases, leaving 14 bases between them. CDR3 coding DNA: TGTGCCAGCAGCTTAGCAAAGGGGTTTCCCTACGAGCAGTACTTC. Translated, it gives CASSLAKGFPYEQYF.

This chain connects TRBV7-6 to TRBJ2-3; D is unresolved. This CDR3 contains 16 residues. Deletions cut 5 bases from V and 5 bases from J, with 20 bases between. Germline values: CDR1 SGHVS, CDR2 FNYEAQ. The CDR3 loop is CASSPVQFGLGDTQYF. The CDR3 DNA reads TGTGCCAGCAGCCCAGTTCAGTTTGGTCTTGGAGATACGCAGTATTTT.

The chain combines TRBV5-6 with TRBJ1-5; D unclear. V lost 0 bases and J 3 bases, leaving 4 bases between the germline ends. Germline CDR1 reads SGHDT; CDR2 reads YYEEEE. This CDR3 comprises 13 residues. CDR3 DNA: TGTGCCAGCAGCTTGGCAGTCAATCAGCCCCAGCATTTT. Its translation: CASSLAVNQPQHF.